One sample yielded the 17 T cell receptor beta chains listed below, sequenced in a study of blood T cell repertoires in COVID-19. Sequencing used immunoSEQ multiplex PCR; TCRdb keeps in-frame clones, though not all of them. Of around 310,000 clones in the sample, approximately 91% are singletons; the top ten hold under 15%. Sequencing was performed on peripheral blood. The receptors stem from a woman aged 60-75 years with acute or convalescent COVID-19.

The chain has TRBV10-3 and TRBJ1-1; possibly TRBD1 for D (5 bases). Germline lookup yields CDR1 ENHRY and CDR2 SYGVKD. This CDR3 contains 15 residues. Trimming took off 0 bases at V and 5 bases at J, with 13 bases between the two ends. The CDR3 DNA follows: TGTGCCATCAGTGAGTCATTAACAGGCCGGACTGAAGCTTTCTTT. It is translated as CAISESLTGRTEAFF.

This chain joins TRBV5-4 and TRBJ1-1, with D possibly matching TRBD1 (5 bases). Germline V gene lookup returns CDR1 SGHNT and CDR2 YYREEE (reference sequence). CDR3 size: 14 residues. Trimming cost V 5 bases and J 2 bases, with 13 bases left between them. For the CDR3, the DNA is TGTGCCAGCAGACTGAAAGGGGCTAACACTGAAGCTTTCTTT. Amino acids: CASRLKGANTEAFF.

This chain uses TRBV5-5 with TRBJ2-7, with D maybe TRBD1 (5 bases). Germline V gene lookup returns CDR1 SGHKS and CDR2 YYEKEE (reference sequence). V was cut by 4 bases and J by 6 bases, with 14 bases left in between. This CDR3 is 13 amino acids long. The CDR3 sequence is CASSLDQGGEQYF. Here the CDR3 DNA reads TGTGCCAGCAGCCTTGACCAGGGCGGCGAGCAGTACTTC.

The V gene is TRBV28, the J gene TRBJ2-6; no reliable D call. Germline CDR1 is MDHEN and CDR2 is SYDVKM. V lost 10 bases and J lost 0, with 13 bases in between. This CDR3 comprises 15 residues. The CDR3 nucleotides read TGTGCCACCGTAAGACTGATCTCTGGGGCCAACGTCCTGACTTTC. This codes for CATVRLISGANVLTF.

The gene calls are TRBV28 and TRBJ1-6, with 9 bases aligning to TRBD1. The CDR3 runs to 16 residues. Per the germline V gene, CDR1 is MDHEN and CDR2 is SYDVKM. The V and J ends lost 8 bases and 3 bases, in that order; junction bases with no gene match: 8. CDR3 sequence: CASRAGQGNYNSPLHF. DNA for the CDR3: TGTGCCAGCCGGGCGGGACAGGGAAACTATAATTCACCCCTCCACTTT.

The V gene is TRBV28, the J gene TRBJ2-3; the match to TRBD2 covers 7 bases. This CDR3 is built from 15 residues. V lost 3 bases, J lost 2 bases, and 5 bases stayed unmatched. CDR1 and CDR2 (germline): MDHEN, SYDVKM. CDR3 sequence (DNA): TGTGCCAGCAGTTTCTTCGGGGGGACCACAGATACGCAGTATTTT. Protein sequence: CASSFFGGTTDTQYF.

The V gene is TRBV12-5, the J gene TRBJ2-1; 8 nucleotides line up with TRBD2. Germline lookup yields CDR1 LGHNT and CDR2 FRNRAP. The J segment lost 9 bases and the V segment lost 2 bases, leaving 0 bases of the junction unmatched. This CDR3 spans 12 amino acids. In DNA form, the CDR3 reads TGTGCTAGTGGTTTGCGGGGGGGTGAGCAGTTCTTC. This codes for CASGLRGGEQFF.

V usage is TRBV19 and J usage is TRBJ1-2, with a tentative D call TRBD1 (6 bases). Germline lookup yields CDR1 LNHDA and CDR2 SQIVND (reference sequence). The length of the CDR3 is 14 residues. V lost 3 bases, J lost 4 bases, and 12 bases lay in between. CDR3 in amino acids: CASSIQQGIYGYTF. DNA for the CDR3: TGTGCCAGTAGTATCCAACAGGGTATCTATGGCTACACCTTC.

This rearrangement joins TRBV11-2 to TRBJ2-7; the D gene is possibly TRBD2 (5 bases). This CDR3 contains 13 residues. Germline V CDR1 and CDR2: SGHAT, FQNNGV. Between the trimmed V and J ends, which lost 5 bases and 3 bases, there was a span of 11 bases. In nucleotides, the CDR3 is TGTGCCAGCAGCAACCGGGGAAGCTACGAGCAGTACTTC. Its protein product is CASSNRGSYEQYF.

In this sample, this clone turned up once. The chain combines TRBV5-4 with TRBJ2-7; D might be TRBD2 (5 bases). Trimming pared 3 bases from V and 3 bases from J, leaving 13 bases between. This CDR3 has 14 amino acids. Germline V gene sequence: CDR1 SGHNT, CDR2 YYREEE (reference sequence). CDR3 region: CASSSAAGLYEQYF. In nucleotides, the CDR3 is TGTGCCAGCAGCTCCGCCGCAGGACTCTACGAGCAGTACTTC. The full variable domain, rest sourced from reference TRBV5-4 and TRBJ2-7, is ETGVTQSPTHLIKTRGQQVTLRCSSQSGHNTVSWYQQALGQGPQFIFQYYREEENGRGNFPPRFSGLQFPNYSSELNVNALELDDSALYLCASSSAAGLYEQYFGPGTRLTVT.

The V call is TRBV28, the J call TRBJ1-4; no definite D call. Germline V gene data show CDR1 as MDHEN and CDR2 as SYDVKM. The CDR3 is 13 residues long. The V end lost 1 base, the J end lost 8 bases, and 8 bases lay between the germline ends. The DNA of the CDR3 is TGTGCCAGCAGTTTATTTGGCCGAGAAAAACTGTTTTTT. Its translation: CASSLFGREKLFF.

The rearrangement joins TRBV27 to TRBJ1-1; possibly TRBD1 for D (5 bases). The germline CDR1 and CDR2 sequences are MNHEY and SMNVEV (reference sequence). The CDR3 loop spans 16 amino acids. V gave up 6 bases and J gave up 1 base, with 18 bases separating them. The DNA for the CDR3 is TGTGCCAGCAGAGCGGGACCCCGCGGGCCGAACACTGAAGCTTTCTTT. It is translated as CASRAGPRGPNTEAFF.

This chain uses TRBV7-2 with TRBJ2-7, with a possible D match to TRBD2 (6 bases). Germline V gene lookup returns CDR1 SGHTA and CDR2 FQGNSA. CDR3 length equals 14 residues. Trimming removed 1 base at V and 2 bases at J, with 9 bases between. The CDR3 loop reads CASSLGDFPYEQYF. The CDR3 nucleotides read TGTGCCAGCAGCTTAGGGGACTTCCCCTACGAGCAGTACTTC.

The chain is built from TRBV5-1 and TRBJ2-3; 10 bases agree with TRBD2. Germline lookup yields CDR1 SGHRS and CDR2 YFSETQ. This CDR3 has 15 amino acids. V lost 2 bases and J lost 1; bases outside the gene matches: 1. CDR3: CASSFTSGGTDTQYF. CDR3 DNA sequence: TGCGCCAGCAGCTTTACTAGCGGGGGCACAGATACGCAGTATTTT.

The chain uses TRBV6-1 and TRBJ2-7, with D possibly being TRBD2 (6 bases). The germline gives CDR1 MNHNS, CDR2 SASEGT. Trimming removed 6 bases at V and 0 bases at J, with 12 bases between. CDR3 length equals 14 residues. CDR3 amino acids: CASSRDSNSYEQYF. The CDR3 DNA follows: TGTGCCAGCAGCCGGGACTCAAACTCCTACGAGCAGTACTTC.

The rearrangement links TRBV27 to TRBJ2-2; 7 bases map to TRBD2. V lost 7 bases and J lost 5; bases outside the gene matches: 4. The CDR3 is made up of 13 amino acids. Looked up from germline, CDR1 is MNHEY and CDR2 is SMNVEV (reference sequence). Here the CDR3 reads CASNWGGTGELFF. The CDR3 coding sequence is TGTGCCAGCAATTGGGGAGGGACCGGGGAGCTGTTTTTT.

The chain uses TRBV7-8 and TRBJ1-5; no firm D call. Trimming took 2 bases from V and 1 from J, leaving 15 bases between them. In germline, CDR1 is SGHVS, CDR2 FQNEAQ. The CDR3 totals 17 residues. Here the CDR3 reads CASSLYRRDNSNQPQHF. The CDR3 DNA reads TGTGCCAGCAGCTTATATAGACGTGACAACAGCAATCAGCCCCAGCATTTT.